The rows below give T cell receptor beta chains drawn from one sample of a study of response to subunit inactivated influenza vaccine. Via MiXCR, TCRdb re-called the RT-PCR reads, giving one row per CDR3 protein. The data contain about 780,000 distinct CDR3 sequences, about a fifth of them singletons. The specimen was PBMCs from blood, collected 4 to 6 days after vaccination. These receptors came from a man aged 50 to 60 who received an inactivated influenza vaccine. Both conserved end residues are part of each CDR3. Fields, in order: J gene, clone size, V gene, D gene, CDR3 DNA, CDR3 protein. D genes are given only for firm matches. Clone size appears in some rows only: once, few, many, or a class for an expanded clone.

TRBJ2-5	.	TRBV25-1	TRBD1	TGTGCCAGCAGTGGTGAGGCCACGACAGGGGTAGAGACCCAGTACTTC	CASSGEATTGVETQYF
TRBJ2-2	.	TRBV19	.	TGTGCCAGTAGTATCCAGTTCCAGGTATACACCGGGGAGCTGTTTTTT	CASSIQFQVYTGELFF
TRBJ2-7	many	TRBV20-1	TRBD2	TGCAGTGCTAGCCGGACTAGCGGGTCCTACGAGCAGTACTTC	CSASRTSGSYEQYF
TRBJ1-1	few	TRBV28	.	TGTGCCAGCAGTAGCGGTGGGCTGGCCACTGAAGCTTTCTTT	CASSSGGLATEAFF
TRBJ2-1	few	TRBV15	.	TGTGCCACCAGCGTAGCGGTGAGCTCCTACAATGAGCAGTTCTTC	CATSVAVSSYNEQFF
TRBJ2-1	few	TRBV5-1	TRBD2	TGCGCCAGCAGCTTGGTGGTAGCGGGAGACTATGAGCAGTTCTTC	CASSLVVAGDYEQFF
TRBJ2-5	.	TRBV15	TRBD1	TGTGCCACCAGCAGAACCCTGACACTGACAGGGGCTGAAGAGACCCAGTACTTC	CATSRTLTLTGAEETQYF
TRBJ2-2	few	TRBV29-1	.	TGCAGCGGATTAGGACCGAACGTGGACACCGGGGAGCTGTTTTTT	CSGLGPNVDTGELFF
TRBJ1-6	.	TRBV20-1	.	TGCAGTGCTAGAGATGGGAGGGGCTCTTCACCCCTCCACTTT	CSARDGRGSSPLHF
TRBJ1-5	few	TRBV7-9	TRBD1	TGTGCCAGCACCAGGGGGGGGAGTCAGCCCCAGCATTTT	CASTRGGSQPQHF
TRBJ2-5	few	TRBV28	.	TGTGCCAGCAGTCTGCCGGGGCCCGTTGGGGAGACCCAGTACTTC	CASSLPGPVGETQYF
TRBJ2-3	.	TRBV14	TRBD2	TGTGCCAGCAGCTACGGGACTACCACAGATACGCAGTATTTT	CASSYGTTTDTQYF
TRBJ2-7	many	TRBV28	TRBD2	TGTGCCAGCAGTCGGACTAGCGGGAGGTACGAGCAGTACTTC	CASSRTSGRYEQYF
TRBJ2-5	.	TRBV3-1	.	TGTGCCAGCAGCCAAGAACTTCGAAATCGGGAGACCCAGTACTTC	CASSQELRNRETQYF
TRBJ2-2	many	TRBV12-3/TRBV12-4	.	TGTGCCAGCAGTTTTGCCAGTTCCACCGGGGAGCTGTTTTTT	CASSFASSTGELFF
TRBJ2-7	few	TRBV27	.	TGTGCCAGCAAGACTCAGGGCCACGAGCAGTACTTC	CASKTQGHEQYF
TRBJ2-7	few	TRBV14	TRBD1	TGTGCCAGCAGCCAACTACCCGGGACAGTGGTGTACTTC	CASSQLPGTVVYF